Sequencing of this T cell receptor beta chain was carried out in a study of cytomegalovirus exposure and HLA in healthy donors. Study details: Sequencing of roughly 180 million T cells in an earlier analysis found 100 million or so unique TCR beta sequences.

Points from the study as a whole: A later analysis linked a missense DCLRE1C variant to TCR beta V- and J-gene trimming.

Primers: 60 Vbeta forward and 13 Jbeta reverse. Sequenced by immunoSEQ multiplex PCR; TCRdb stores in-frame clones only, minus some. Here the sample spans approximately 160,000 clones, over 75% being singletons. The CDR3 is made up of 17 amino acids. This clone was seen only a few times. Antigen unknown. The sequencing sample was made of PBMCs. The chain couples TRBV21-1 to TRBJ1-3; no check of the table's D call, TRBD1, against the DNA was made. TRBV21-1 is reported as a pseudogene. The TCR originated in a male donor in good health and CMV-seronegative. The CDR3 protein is CASSNSRGSNSGNTIYF. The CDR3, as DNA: TGTGCCAGCAGCAATTCCAGGGGCTCCAACTCTGGAAACACCATATATTTT.